This T cell receptor (beta chain) stems from a study of blood T cells in healthy people across ages. General study results and limits: TCR beta diversity was tightly associated with the proportion of naive T cells.

Points on this clonotype: What it binds is unknown.

The CDR3 spans 16 residues. V was trimmed by 5 bases and J by 2 bases, leaving 17 bases between them. Per the germline V gene, CDR1 is SGHTA and CDR2 is FQGTGA. Next came a second PCR, run for about 7 to 12 cycles, which used a sample-barcoded 5' primer along with a J-beta primer mix. Any given sample supplied a minimum of 2.5 million CDR3-containing paired-end reads. TCRdb reprocessed the 5' RACE reads with MiXCR, giving one entry per CDR3 protein. The sample shows over a million distinct CDR3 sequences, around two fifths of them seen only once. Sequencing was done on a sample of blood. The V gene is TRBV7-3, the J gene TRBJ2-3, with D perhaps assigned TRBD1 or TRBD2 (5 bases each). This sequence originates from a woman aged 18 to 35 in good health. The CDR3 protein is CASSPQRGVPTDTQYF. The CDR3 nucleotides read TGTGCCAGCAGCCCCCAGAGGGGCGTTCCCACAGATACGCAGTATTTT.